One T cell receptor beta chain is described in this entry. The antigen is unknown. The sample is drawn from a study of CD8 T cell repertoires and HIV-1 epitope variants. Across the whole study: Twenty-five autologous and known Gag and Nef epitope variant peptides each stimulated T cells separately.

J gave up 4 bases and V 6 bases, and 5 bases lay outside the gene matches. The CDR3 extends over 14 amino acids. Germline values: CDR1 MRHNA, CDR2 SNTAGT. The data were produced by immunoSEQ multiplex PCR, yet TCRdb's version contains in-frame clones alone and is incomplete. The table includes 4,000 to 5,500 clones, roughly 70% detected once. The genes are TRBV6-4 and TRBJ2-3, with 9 bases matching TRBD1. The TCR originated in a male donor with HIV. Sequenced sample: cultured CD8+ T cells derived from PBMCs. CDR3 in amino acids: CASSGQGLADTQYF. CDR3 in DNA: TGTGCCAGCAGCGGACAGGGGTTGGCAGATACGCAGTATTTT.